The clone carrying this T cell receptor (beta chain) was counted between two and nine times. Germline V lookup: CDR1 ENHRY, CDR2 SYGVKD. The CDR3 extends over 15 amino acids. V lost 6 bases and J lost 1, with 15 bases in between. The data are from a study of cytomegalovirus exposure and HLA in healthy donors. Donors were ostensibly healthy at sampling, although undocumented immune exposures were probable. The primer mix had 60 Vbeta and 13 Jbeta primers. Here immunoSEQ multiplex PCR was the method, and the copy in TCRdb shows in-frame clones only, minus some. The data show 200,000 to 250,000 clones, roughly four fifths seen once.

The TCR was taken from a girl aged 2 to 10 in good health and CMV-seronegative. This chain uses TRBV10-3 with TRBJ1-1; D gene uncertain. The sample was PBMCs. The CDR3 protein is CAIRNTASGNTEAFF. CDR3 DNA sequence: TGTGCCATCAGAAACACCGCCTCTGGGAACACTGAAGCTTTCTTT.